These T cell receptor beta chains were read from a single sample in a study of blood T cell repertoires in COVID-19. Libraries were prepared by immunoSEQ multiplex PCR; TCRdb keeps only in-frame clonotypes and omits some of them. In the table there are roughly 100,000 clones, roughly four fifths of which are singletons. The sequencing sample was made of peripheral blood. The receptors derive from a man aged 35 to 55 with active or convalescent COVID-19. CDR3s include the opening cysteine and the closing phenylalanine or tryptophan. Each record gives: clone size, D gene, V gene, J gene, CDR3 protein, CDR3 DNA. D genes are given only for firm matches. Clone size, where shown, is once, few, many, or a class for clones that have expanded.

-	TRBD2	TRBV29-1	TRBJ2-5	CSGLAGGQETQYF	TGCAGCGGGCTAGCGGGGGGACAAGAGACCCAGTACTTC
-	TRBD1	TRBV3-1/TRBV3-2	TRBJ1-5	CASSARDRGNQPQHF	TGTGCCAGCAGCGCCCGGGACAGGGGAAATCAGCCCCAGCATTTT
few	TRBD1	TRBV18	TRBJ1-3	CASSPTGAGNTIYF	TGTGCCAGCTCACCAACAGGGGCTGGAAACACCATATATTTT
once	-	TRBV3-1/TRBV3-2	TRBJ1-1	CASSTPEQRNTEAFF	TGTGCCAGCAGCACCCCGGAACAGAGGAACACTGAAGCTTTCTTT
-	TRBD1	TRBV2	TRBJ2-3	CASSTTGSTDTQYF	TGTGCCAGCAGTACGACAGGGAGCACAGATACGCAGTATTTT
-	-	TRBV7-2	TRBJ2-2	CASSWGRTGELFF	TGTGCCAGCAGCTGGGGGAGGACCGGGGAGCTGTTTTTT
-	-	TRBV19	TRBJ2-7	CASSRRADYEQYF	TGTGCCAGTAGTAGGAGGGCAGATTACGAGCAGTACTTC
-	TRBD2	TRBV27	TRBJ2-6	CASSSGTSGGYSGANVLTF	TGTGCCAGCAGTTCCGGGACTAGCGGGGGATACTCTGGGGCCAACGTCCTGACTTTC
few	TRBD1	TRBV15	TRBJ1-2	CATSRVSADRGFGYTF	TGTGCCACCAGCAGAGTTTCTGCGGACAGGGGCTTTGGCTACACCTTC
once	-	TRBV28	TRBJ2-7	CASNGGGTATYEQYF	TGTGCCAGTAACGGGGGGGGGACAGCCACCTACGAGCAGTACTTC
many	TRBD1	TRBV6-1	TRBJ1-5	CASSGRTDRGRMITGQPQHF	TGTGCCAGCAGTGGGCGGACTGACAGGGGGCGGATGATCACCGGTCAGCCCCAGCATTTT
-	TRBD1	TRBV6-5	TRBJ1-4	CASGPTGVEKLFF	TGTGCCAGCGGGCCGACAGGGGTGGAAAAACTGTTTTTT
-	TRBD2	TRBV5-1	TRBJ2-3	CASSLQRGGRGDTQYF	TGCGCCAGCAGCTTGCAACGGGGGGGTCGAGGAGATACGCAGTATTTT
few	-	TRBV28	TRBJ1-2	CASSPKNYGYTF	TGTGCCAGCAGTCCCAAAAACTATGGCTACACCTTC
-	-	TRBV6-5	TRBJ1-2	CASTRRGGYGYTF	TGTGCCAGCACCCGGCGGGGCGGCTATGGCTACACCTTC
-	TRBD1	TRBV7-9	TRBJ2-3	CASSFDRESTDTQYF	TGTGCCAGCAGCTTCGACAGGGAGAGCACAGATACGCAGTATTTT
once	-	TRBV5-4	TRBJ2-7	CASSLDRGYEQYF	TGTGCCAGCAGCTTGGATCGGGGATACGAGCAGTACTTC
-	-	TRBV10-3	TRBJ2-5	CAISESPDGAETQYF	TGTGCCATCAGTGAGTCGCCGGATGGGGCAGAGACCCAGTACTTC
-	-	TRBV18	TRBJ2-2	CASSPPGQLNTGELFF	TGTGCCAGCTCACCACCGGGACAATTAAACACCGGGGAGCTGTTTTTT
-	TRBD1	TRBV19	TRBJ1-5	CASSTRGQGAGQPQHF	TGTGCCAGTAGTACTAGGGGACAGGGGGCAGGTCAGCCCCAGCATTTT
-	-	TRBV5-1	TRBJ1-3	CASSSSQGDTIYF	TGCGCCAGCAGCTCCTCACAGGGAGACACCATATATTTT
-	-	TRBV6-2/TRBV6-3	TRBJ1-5	CASSYRTGIGNQPQHF	TGTGCCAGCAGTTACCGCACAGGGATCGGCAATCAGCCCCAGCATTTT
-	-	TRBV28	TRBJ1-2	CASSFSGGIYGYTF	TGTGCCAGCAGTTTTTCTGGAGGGATCTATGGCTACACCTTC
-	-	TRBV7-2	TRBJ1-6	CASSSQGSNSPLHF	TGTGCCAGCAGCTCTCAGGGGTCGAATTCACCCCTCCACTTT
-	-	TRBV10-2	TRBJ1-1	CASSRTVMNTEAFF	TGCGCCAGCAGTAGGACAGTCATGAACACTGAAGCTTTCTTT
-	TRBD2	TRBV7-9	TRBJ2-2	CASSLDGGGTGELFF	TGTGCCAGCAGCTTAGACGGCGGGGGCACCGGGGAGCTGTTTTTT
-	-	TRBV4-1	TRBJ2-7	CASSQDEGTLSYEQYF	TGCGCCAGCAGCCAAGATGAAGGGACACTCTCCTACGAGCAGTACTTC
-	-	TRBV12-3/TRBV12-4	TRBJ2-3	CASSTSADTQYF	TGTGCCAGCAGTACTAGTGCAGATACGCAGTATTTT
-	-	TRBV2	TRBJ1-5	CASRGEVVGNQPQHF	TGTGCCAGCAGGGGGGAGGTGGTTGGGAATCAGCCCCAGCATTTT
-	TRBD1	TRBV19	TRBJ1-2	CASRQGQGVYGYTF	TGTGCCAGTAGACAAGGACAGGGGGTGTATGGCTACACCTTC
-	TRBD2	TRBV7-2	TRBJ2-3	CASSLEPSGVSTDTQYF	TGTGCCAGCAGCTTAGAACCTAGCGGGGTAAGCACAGATACGCAGTATTTT